This T cell receptor beta chain was profiled in a study of CD8 T cells in ankylosing spondylitis. Study outcomes and limitations: Ankylosing spondylitis blood seemed to carry a telltale TCR beta motif made of several highly homologous variants. Significantly higher representation of disease-linked clones was reported for matched ankylosing spondylitis synovial fluid.

Each TCR beta library was made by quantitative 5'-RACE that incorporated molecular barcodes. From the 5' RACE reads, TCRdb called clonotypes with MiXCR, one entry per CDR3 protein. Of about 150,000 distinct CDR3 sequences in the sample, about a third were seen once. A note on this clonotype: The antigen remains unidentified.

V was clipped by 6 bases and J by 2 bases; unmatched bases: 10. Germline V CDR1 and CDR2: MNHNS, SASEGT. The CDR3 is made up of 16 amino acids. The chain recombines TRBV6-1 with TRBJ2-3; 8 positions match TRBD2. The receptor was derived from a male donor with ankylosing spondylitis. Source material: synovial fluid, either unsorted or a sorted T cell fraction (not recorded which). The CDR3 nucleotides are TGTGCCAGCAGACGCCTGCTAGCGGGCTACACAGATACGCAGTATTTT. Translating gives CASRRLLAGYTDTQYF.